The clone carrying this T cell receptor beta chain has a handful of counts. This record belongs to a study of blood T cell repertoires in COVID-19. In the study overall: Collection of acute and convalescent COVID-19 samples took place in the United States, Italy and Spain.

The CDR3 is 14 amino acids. Germline V gene sequence: CDR1 SGHRS, CDR2 YFSETQ. The trim removed 2 bases at V and 5 bases at J, leaving 5 bases unmatched. Authors' processing steps: Reference gene primers were amplified, and this amplification served to estimate nucleated cell counts. Profiling relied on immunoSEQ multiplex PCR, and the TCRdb table lists in-frame clones only, not all of them. The V and J calls and the clone size are those of that table, but D and trimming were determined from the DNA. Found here are about 280,000 clones, approximately 81% of them singletons; the top ten hold 2% to 3%.

The sequence was collected from a woman aged 50 to 60 who had recovered from COVID-19. The sample consisted of PBMCs or T cells enriched from blood (not recorded which). The chain uses TRBV5-1 and TRBJ1-2; TRBD1 aligns across 8 bases. CDR3 residues: CASSFGQGRYGYTF. CDR3 sequence (DNA): TGCGCCAGCAGCTTTGGACAGGGCCGGTATGGCTACACCTTC.